The sequence of this T cell receptor (beta chain) was determined in a study of CD8 T cells in Susac syndrome. Study-level findings and limits: Acknowledgment was made by the study that its TCR sequencing and HLA analysis involved a relatively small number of individuals.

Germline V gene data show CDR1 as SQVTM and CDR2 as ANQGSEA. Trimming cost V 6 bases and J 0 bases, with 18 bases left between them. CDR3 length: 15 amino acids. Roughly 0.45 to 1 ug RNA was reverse transcribed with random hexamers. Amplification of TCR beta CDR3 spanned 54 Vbeta and 13 Jbeta via immunoSEQ multiplex PCR. A single record per CDR3 protein comes from TCRdb applying MiXCR to the immunoSEQ multiplex PCR reads. The sample lists 250,000 to 300,000 distinct CDR3 sequences, 75% to 85% occurring once. On this clonotype itself: What it binds is unknown.

This receptor was obtained from a human donor with multiple sclerosis. V gene TRBV29-1 combines with J gene TRBJ2-7, with a weak D call TRBD1 (6 bases). Sequences were obtained from CD8+ T cells from PBMCs. The CDR3 region is CSVNTRGTNSYEQYF. As DNA, the CDR3 is TGCAGCGTCAATACGAGGGGGACAAACTCCTACGAGCAGTACTTC.